This T cell receptor (beta chain) originates from a study of cytomegalovirus exposure and HLA in healthy donors. PCR was performed using 60 Vbeta and 13 Jbeta primers. Authors' analysis steps: Per a later analysis, the number of unique TCR beta chains was about 80 million, of which 10 million to 11 million were shared. Produced via immunoSEQ multiplex PCR; TCRdb's table is partial and in-frame only. The DNA gave D and trimming, while V, J and clone size come from that table. The table lists roughly 97,000 clones, over 65% of them singletons. CDR3 length equals 14 residues. The germline gives CDR1 SGHDN, CDR2 FVKESK. Trimming pared 6 bases from V and 9 bases from J, leaving 15 bases between.

J is TRBJ1-6 and V is TRBV14, with D possibly being TRBD1 (5 bases). This TCR came from a woman between 40 and 55 years old in good health and CMV-seronegative. The sequenced material came from PBMCs. The CDR3 DNA reads TGTGCCAGCAGAGGAGGGGCCCCGGTTTCACCCCTCCACTTT. Amino acid sequence: CASRGGAPVSPLHF.